The next 11 T cell receptor beta chains were all read from a single sample in a study of cytomegalovirus exposure and HLA in healthy donors. Here immunoSEQ multiplex PCR was the method, and the copy in TCRdb shows in-frame clones only, minus some. Of tens of thousands of clones in the sample, approximately 84% were seen once. The sequenced sample was PBMCs. Receptors were obtained from a woman between 18 and 30 years old in good health and CMV-seropositive.

The gene calls are TRBV6-1 and TRBJ1-5; TRBD1 agrees at 10 bases. V shed 4 bases, J shed 5 bases, and the junction held 8 bases outside the gene matches. Germline V gene lookup returns CDR1 MNHNS and CDR2 SASEGT. The CDR3 contains 16 residues. The CDR3 DNA is TGTGCCAGCAGTGCCTACGAGGGGACAGGGGATCAGCCCCAGCATTTT. Translating gives CASSAYEGTGDQPQHF.

V gene TRBV9 combines with J gene TRBJ2-3, with a weak D call TRBD2 (5 bases). The CDR3 has 13 residues. The germline V gene has CDR1 SGDLS and CDR2 YYNGEE. Trimming cost V 5 bases and J 5 bases, with 12 bases left between them. The CDR3 coding sequence is TGTGCCAGCAGGTCGGGGTTAGGAGATACGCAGTATTTT. This codes for CASRSGLGDTQYF.

The CDR3 coding sequence is TGTGCCAGCAGCCAAACGGGGACAGATACGCAGTATTTT. Residues: CASSQTGTDTQYF. The gene calls are TRBV11-2 and TRBJ2-3, with a possible D match to TRBD2 (5 bases). V gave up 5 bases and J gave up 3 bases, with 9 bases separating them. The CDR3 length is 13 residues. Per germline, CDR1 SGHAT and CDR2 FQNNGV.

This chain links TRBV11-3 with TRBJ2-1; possibly TRBD2 for D (7 bases). The CDR3 spans 15 residues. With 4 bases removed from V and 5 bases from J, the gap between germline ends came to 15 bases. The germline V gene encodes CDR1 SGHNT and CDR2 YENEEA. The CDR3 here is CASSSWGGKDNEQFF. Here the CDR3 DNA reads TGTGCCAGCAGCTCTTGGGGGGGCAAAGACAATGAGCAGTTCTTC.

The chain's CDR3 is CASSRSRVRAPGELFF. For the CDR3, the DNA is TGTGCCAGCAGCCGTTCCCGGGTTAGAGCTCCCGGGGAGCTGTTTTTT. The chain employs TRBV11-2 and TRBJ2-2; no firm D call. The CDR3 sequence is 16 residues long. Germline V lookup: CDR1 SGHAT, CDR2 FQNNGV. V gave up 5 bases and J gave up 6 bases, with 19 bases separating them.

This chain uses TRBV9 with TRBJ1-2; 11 bases are shared with TRBD1. V gave up 3 bases and J gave up 3 bases; unmatched junction bases: 7. The CDR3 length is 16 residues. Germline V gene sequence: CDR1 SGDLS, CDR2 YYNGEE. Here the CDR3 DNA reads TGTGCCAGCAGCGCGACTCCGGGACAGGGGGACTATGGCTACACCTTC. Its translation is CASSATPGQGDYGYTF.

The chain joins TRBV5-1 to TRBJ2-6; possibly TRBD2 for D (5 bases). The CDR3 contains 18 residues. Germline V gene sequence: CDR1 SGHRS, CDR2 YFSETQ. Trimming stripped 4 bases from V and 0 bases from J, with 17 bases between. The CDR3 loop reads CASSPTRTGNSGANVLTF. The CDR3 region has the DNA TGCGCCAGCAGCCCGACAAGGACGGGGAACTCTGGGGCCAACGTCCTGACTTTC.

V and J are TRBV11-2 and TRBJ1-3; D is unclear. CDR3 length: 14 amino acids. V dropped 1 base and J dropped 0 bases, with 4 bases sitting between them. Germline-derived CDR1 and CDR2 are SGHAT and FQNNGV. The CDR3 loop is CASSLGSSGNTIYF. The CDR3 region has the DNA TGTGCCAGCAGCTTAGGGAGCTCTGGAAACACCATATATTTT.

This chain joins TRBV2 and TRBJ1-2, with 7 nucleotides matching TRBD1. J lost 4 bases, V lost 7 bases, and 15 bases had no gene match. CDR3 length: 16 amino acids. Germline-derived CDR1 and CDR2 are SNHLY and FYNNEI. CDR3 residues: CASTETTGRLGYGYTF. The CDR3 nucleotides read TGTGCCAGCACAGAAACGACAGGGAGGCTAGGCTATGGCTACACCTTC.

The chain employs TRBV27 and TRBJ2-7; 8 bases are shared with TRBD2. Germline CDR1 MNHEY, CDR2 SMNVEV (reference sequence). The CDR3 is 15 residues long. The V gene end was trimmed by 8 bases and the J gene end by 2 bases; junction bases not matched to a gene: 11. The CDR3 region has the DNA TGTGCCAGCTCTACCGGGGGGGGCTTAACCTACGAGCAGTACTTC. This gives the protein CASSTGGGLTYEQYF.

V usage is TRBV28 and J usage is TRBJ2-7, with 14 bases matching TRBD2. V was clipped by 5 bases and J by 0 bases; unmatched bases: 9. Germline CDR1 reads MDHEN; CDR2 reads SYDVKM. The CDR3 has 18 residues. DNA of the CDR3: TGTGCCAGCAGTGGTCCGGGACTAGCGGGGGCTCGCTCCTACGAGCAGTACTTC. This translates into CASSGPGLAGARSYEQYF.